These 23 T cell receptor beta chains originate from one sample sequenced in a study of cytomegalovirus exposure and HLA in healthy donors. Profiled with immunoSEQ multiplex PCR; TCRdb holds only in-frame clones, not every one. The sample gives about 150,000 clones, approximately 80% of which show up once; 25% to 30% is in the top ten. The sequenced sample was PBMCs. The receptors come from a man between 25 and 39 years old in good health and CMV-seropositive.

This sequence joins TRBV14 and TRBJ1-2, with D maybe TRBD1 (5 bases). Germline-derived CDR1 and CDR2 are SGHDN and FVKESK. This CDR3 is 16 amino acids long. V gave up 0 bases and J gave up 4 bases, with 15 bases separating them. The chain's CDR3 is CASSQDPNLRVYGYTF. The CDR3 coding sequence is TGTGCCAGCAGCCAAGATCCCAACCTCAGGGTCTATGGCTACACCTTC. Looking up the rest from reference TRBV14 and TRBJ1-2 gives the full variable domain: EAGVTQFPSHSVIEKGQTVTLRCDPISGHDNLYWYRRVMGKEIKFLLHFVKESKQDESGMPNNRFLAERTGGTYSTLKVQPAELEDSGVYFCASSQDPNLRVYGYTFGSGTRLTVV.

This clone was recorded once. This chain connects TRBV5-5 to TRBJ2-5, with 11 bases matching TRBD1. The CDR3 is 15 amino acids. Per the germline V gene, CDR1 is SGHKS and CDR2 is YYEKEE (reference sequence). Trimming cost V 4 bases and J 4 bases; bases outside gene matches: 6. Here the CDR3 DNA reads TGTGCCAGCAGCCTGGCCGGGACAGGGGGAGAGACCCAGTACTTC. Translated, it gives CASSLAGTGGETQYF.

The V call is TRBV9, the J call TRBJ2-5, with D possibly being TRBD2 (7 bases). From germline, CDR1 is SGDLS and CDR2 YYNGEE. V shed 0 bases and J shed 2 bases, with 14 bases lying between them. The CDR3 is 16 residues long. CDR3 DNA sequence: TGTGCCAGCAGCGTAGGCGGGGGCGCCCGTCAAGAGACCCAGTACTTC. It specifies CASSVGGGARQETQYF.

V and J are TRBV7-8 and TRBJ1-5; D not resolved. V was cut by 0 bases and J by 4 bases, with 7 bases left in between. Germline lookup yields CDR1 SGHVS and CDR2 FQNEAQ. The CDR3 is 14 amino acids. This CDR3 reads CASSLAEGNQPQHF. The CDR3 bases are TGTGCCAGCAGCTTAGCCGAGGGAAATCAGCCCCAGCATTTT.

Comments on this clone: This sample includes further DNA sequences coding for the same CDR3. The V gene is TRBV5-1, the J gene TRBJ2-6; weak D call: TRBD1 (6 bases). Germline V lookup: CDR1 SGHRS, CDR2 YFSETQ. The CDR3 runs to 15 residues. With 3 bases removed from V and 1 base from J, the gap between germline ends came to 8 bases. CDR3 amino acids: CASSSTGSGANVLTF. The CDR3 DNA follows: TGCGCCAGCAGCTCTACAGGGTCTGGGGCCAACGTCCTGACTTTC.

The rearrangement links TRBV11-2 to TRBJ1-2, with 7 bases that match TRBD1. The V and J ends lost 6 bases and 8 bases, in that order; junction bases with no gene match: 12. Germline values: CDR1 SGHAT, CDR2 FQNNGV. CDR3 length: 14 residues. The CDR3 nucleotides are TGTGCCAGCAGAGGAGGGGGCTCTCTGCGGGGCTACACCTTC. It translates to CASRGGGSLRGYTF.

This clone appeared a few times. The chain uses TRBV7-3 and TRBJ1-6, with 11 bases matching TRBD1. The CDR3 sequence is 15 residues long. Germline V gene data show CDR1 as SGHTA and CDR2 as FQGTGA. With V trimmed by 4 bases and J by 10 bases, 6 bases remained unmatched. CDR3 amino acids: CASSSGQGAKSPLHF. The CDR3 DNA follows: TGTGCCAGCAGCTCTGGACAGGGGGCCAAATCACCCCTCCACTTT.

CDR3 loop: CASSLFGGLLDEQFF. The CDR3 DNA is TGTGCCAGCAGTTTATTCGGGGGACTCCTGGATGAGCAGTTCTTC. V gene TRBV27 combines with J gene TRBJ2-1, with D maybe TRBD2 (6 bases). This CDR3 region has 15 residues. Germline V CDR1 and CDR2: MNHEY, SMNVEV (reference sequence). V was trimmed by 1 base and J by 8 bases, leaving 15 bases between them.

This clone is a singleton in its sample. The chain recombines TRBV7-9 with TRBJ2-1, with D possibly being TRBD2 (5 bases). V lost 1 base, J lost 7 bases, and 14 bases lay in between. The CDR3 runs 15 residues. Germline CDR1 is SEHNR and CDR2 is FQNEAQ (reference sequence). The CDR3 DNA reads TGTGCCAGCAGCTTAGGGGAGTCGGGCGGGAATGAGCAGTTCTTC. It yields the protein CASSLGESGGNEQFF.

Note on this clone: Other DNA sequences of this sample code for an identical CDR3. The V gene is TRBV30, the J gene TRBJ1-2; D remains unclear. V lost 0 bases to trimming and J lost 5 bases, with 10 bases between them. Germline CDR1 and CDR2: GTSNPN and SVGIG (reference sequence). The CDR3 covers 13 residues. The CDR3 spells CAWSVRGSYGYTF. The CDR3 nucleotides read TGTGCCTGGAGTGTACGCGGGTCGTATGGCTACACCTTC.

About this clone: The junction departs from germline at one end; a sequencing error may be responsible. V gene TRBV29-1 combines with J gene TRBJ2-5; 10 nucleotides match TRBD2. This CDR3 contains 18 residues. The germline V gene encodes CDR1 SQVTM and CDR2 ANQGSEA. The DNA for the CDR3 is TGCAGCGTGACAGGGTGGGCTAGCGGGAGTACCAACCACGAGACCCAGTACTTC. Translation gives CSVTGWASGSTNHETQYF.

The chain combines TRBV23-1 with TRBJ1-1, with D possibly being TRBD1 (6 bases). TRBV23-1 is an ORF; its function is uncertain. The CDR3 contains 19 residues. Deletions cut 3 bases from V and 3 bases from J, with 26 bases between. The CDR3, as DNA: TGCGCCAGCAGTCACCGTACCGGACAGCCTCGTAATGGCGACACTGAAGCTTTCTTT. It codes for CASSHRTGQPRNGDTEAFF.

This clone showed up just a few times. The chain's CDR3 is CASSSPGQTHYEQYF. The DNA for the CDR3 is TGTGCCAGCAGTTCCCCGGGACAGACTCACTACGAGCAGTACTTC. This sequence joins TRBV6-5 and TRBJ2-7, with TRBD1 identical over 7 bases. The CDR3 contains 15 residues. Germline loops: CDR1 MNHEY, CDR2 SVGAGI. J lost 3 bases, V lost 4 bases, and 9 bases had no gene match.

This sequence joins TRBV7-9 and TRBJ2-7; 11 nucleotides match TRBD2. The length of the CDR3 is 18 residues. Germline CDR1 is SEHNR and CDR2 is FQNEAQ (reference sequence). Losses at the gene ends were 4 bases for V and 6 bases for J; bases not matched to a gene: 17. The CDR3 sequence: CASSSFRTMRGTSGEQYF. CDR3 sequence (DNA): TGTGCCAGCAGCTCCTTTAGGACTATGAGAGGGACTAGCGGCGAGCAGTACTTC.

V usage is TRBV7-6 and J usage is TRBJ1-1; no clear D gene. Trimming cost V 1 base and J 1 base, with 4 bases left between them. CDR1 SGHVS and CDR2 FNYEAQ come from the germline V gene. The CDR3 runs to 13 residues. The CDR3 sequence is CASSLGRNTEAFF. CDR3 sequence (DNA): TGTGCCAGCAGCTTAGGGAGGAACACTGAAGCTTTCTTT.

The gene calls are TRBV7-2 and TRBJ1-2; possibly TRBD1 for D (5 bases). Germline CDR1 SGHTA, CDR2 FQGNSA. The CDR3 runs 15 residues. Trimming removed 3 bases from V and 6 bases from J, with 17 bases in between. Here the CDR3 reads CASSFGGAGGNGYTF. CDR3 in DNA: TGTGCCAGCAGCTTCGGGGGTGCGGGAGGGAATGGCTACACCTTC.

This clone was seen only once. The gene calls are TRBV19 and TRBJ1-1; 10 bases are a match to TRBD1. V shed 0 bases, J shed 0 bases, and the junction held 10 bases outside the gene matches. Germline V lookup: CDR1 LNHDA, CDR2 SQIVND (reference sequence). This CDR3 is 19 amino acids long. As DNA, the CDR3 is TGTGCCAGTAGTATAGAGATCCGGGACAGGGGACCCTTGAACACTGAAGCTTTCTTT. Protein product: CASSIEIRDRGPLNTEAFF.

The rearrangement joins TRBV5-1 to TRBJ1-2; TRBD1 matches at 8 bases. CDR1 SGHRS and CDR2 YFSETQ come from the germline V gene. V gave up 4 bases and J gave up 2 bases; unmatched junction bases: 7. CDR3 length: 15 residues. In nucleotides, the CDR3 is TGCGCCAGCAGCCCGGGACAGGTAGTGAACTATGGCTACACCTTC. This encodes CASSPGQVVNYGYTF.

V usage is TRBV7-9 and J usage is TRBJ2-2; unclear D gene. The CDR3 extends over 14 amino acids. Trimming took 1 base from V and 2 from J, leaving 5 bases between them. Germline V gives CDR1 SEHNR, CDR2 FQNEAQ (reference sequence). The CDR3 protein is CASSLVGNTGELFF. The DNA for the CDR3 is TGTGCCAGCAGCTTAGTTGGCAACACCGGGGAGCTGTTTTTT.

The gene calls are TRBV5-1 and TRBJ1-1; D uncertain. There are 13 residues in the CDR3. The germline V gene has CDR1 SGHRS and CDR2 YFSETQ. V was cut by 0 bases and J by 6 bases, with 9 bases left in between. In DNA, the CDR3 is TGCGCCAGCAGCTTGGTTCGGGGATCTGAAGCTTTCTTT. This encodes CASSLVRGSEAFF. The entire variable domain, with the rest obtained from reference TRBV5-1 and TRBJ1-1, is as follows: KAGVTQTPRYLIKTRGQQVTLSCSPISGHRSVSWYQQTPGQGLQFLFEYFSETQRNKGNFPGRFSGRQFSNSRSEMNVSTLELGDSALYLCASSLVRGSEAFFGQGTRLTVV.

The genes are TRBV5-6 and TRBJ2-1; 8 bases match TRBD1. Germline V gives CDR1 SGHDT, CDR2 YYEEEE. V lost 4 bases to trimming and J lost 10 bases; unmatched junction nucleotides: 7. The length of the CDR3 is 13 residues. The CDR3 region has the DNA TGTGCCAGCAGCCGCGACAGGGGCGACGAGCAGTTCTTC. Encoded protein: CASSRDRGDEQFF.

The chain joins TRBV30 to TRBJ2-6, with a weak D call TRBD1 (6 bases). The V end was cut by 0 bases, the J end by 0 bases, with 15 bases between. CDR1 and CDR2 from the germline V gene are GTSNPN and SVGIG (reference sequence). CDR3 length: 18 amino acids. The CDR3: CAWSVRTAGFSGANVLTF. The CDR3 DNA follows: TGTGCCTGGAGTGTCCGGACAGCTGGGTTCTCTGGGGCCAACGTCCTGACTTTC. Filled out from reference TRBV30 and TRBJ2-6, the complete variable domain reads SQTIHQWPATLVQPVGSPLSLECTVEGTSNPNLYWYRQAAGRGLQLLFYSVGIGQISSEVPQNLSASRPQDRQFILSSKKLLLSDSGFYLCAWSVRTAGFSGANVLTFGAGSRLTVL.

In nucleotides, the CDR3 is TGTGCCAGCACAACGGGAGGGACCGGGGAGCAGTACTTC. Protein product: CASTTGGTGEQYF. The chain uses TRBV2 and TRBJ2-7; 8 nucleotides match TRBD2. V lost 7 bases and J lost 7; bases outside the gene matches: 9. In germline, CDR1 is SNHLY, CDR2 FYNNEI. CDR3 size: 13 residues.